The 5 T cell receptor beta chains given below trace back to one sample, sequenced in a study of cytomegalovirus exposure and HLA in healthy donors. The PCR had 60 Vbeta and 13 Jbeta primers. Produced via immunoSEQ multiplex PCR; TCRdb's table is partial and in-frame only. The table lists some 110,000 clones, 79% of them singletons. Material: PBMCs. The receptors were gathered from a young woman in good health and CMV-seropositive.

V and J are TRBV30 and TRBJ1-2; D gene unclear. The germline V gene encodes CDR1 GTSNPN and CDR2 SVGIG (reference sequence). The CDR3 sequence is 14 residues long. V gave up 2 bases and J gave up 0 bases, with 10 bases separating them. CDR3 loop: CAWSITVTNYGYTF. For the CDR3, the DNA is TGTGCCTGGAGTATTACGGTAACTAACTATGGCTACACCTTC.

This clone has just a few counts. The V gene is TRBV30, the J gene TRBJ2-1, with 8 bases aligning to TRBD2. The CDR3 contains 13 residues. Germline V gene lookup returns CDR1 GTSNPN and CDR2 SVGIG (reference sequence). The CDR3 DNA sequence: TGTGGAATGCGGGGGGCGTCATACAATGAGCAGTTCTTC. It yields the protein CGMRGASYNEQFF.

The V and J genes are TRBV6-5 and TRBJ2-5; a possible D gene is TRBD1 (5 bases). In germline, CDR1 is MNHEY, CDR2 SVGAGI. Trimming shortened V by 8 bases and J by 2 bases, and 18 bases separated the two germline ends. CDR3 size: 15 residues. CDR3 sequence: CASGLNRIQQETQYF. Here the CDR3 DNA reads TGTGCCAGCGGCCTAAACAGGATACAACAAGAGACCCAGTACTTC.

The V gene is TRBV19, the J gene TRBJ2-1; D may be TRBD1 (6 bases). V dropped 3 bases and J dropped 4 bases, with 13 bases sitting between them. This CDR3 contains 15 residues. Germline CDR1 is LNHDA and CDR2 is SQIVND (reference sequence). In DNA form, the CDR3 reads TGTGCCAGTAGTATTTCCGGGACACAATACAATGAGCAGTTCTTC. Its translation: CASSISGTQYNEQFF.

This sequence joins TRBV30 and TRBJ1-2, with 9 bases aligning to TRBD1. The V segment lost 2 bases and the J segment 7 bases; nucleotides outside the gene matches: 5. The CDR3 loop spans 13 amino acids. The germline V gene has CDR1 GTSNPN and CDR2 SVGIG (reference sequence). The CDR3 sequence: CAWSKQGASGYTF. The CDR3 nucleotides read TGTGCCTGGAGTAAACAGGGGGCGAGTGGCTACACCTTC.